The next 3 T cell receptor beta chains were all read from a single sample in a study of CD8+CD57+ T cells in acquired aplastic anemia. CDR3 and TCR beta VDJ profiling relied on genomic DNA as the template. In TCRdb, the reads were re-called with MiXCR into one record per CDR3 protein. The data hold about 210,000 distinct CDR3 sequences, with around 60% observed a single time. Source material: sorted CD4+, CD8+, or CD8+CD57+ T cells (not recorded which) from PBMCs. The source of these receptors is a human donor in good health.

This clonotype appeared many times. The chain combines TRBV15 with TRBJ2-1; unclear D gene. Trimming removed 5 bases from V and 6 bases from J, with 5 bases in between. Germline CDR1 is LNHNV and CDR2 is YYDKDF (reference sequence). This CDR3 is 11 amino acids long. CDR3 amino acids: CATSWVNEQFF. The DNA for the CDR3 is TGTGCCACCAGCTGGGTCAATGAGCAGTTCTTC.

This clonotype was found once. CDR3 DNA sequence: TGTGCCAGCAGCTTAATCGGGACTAGCTCAACAGATACGCAGTATTTT. Amino acid sequence: CASSLIGTSSTDTQYF. The V gene is TRBV7-9, the J gene TRBJ2-3, with 9 bases matching TRBD2. The CDR3 runs 16 residues. The junction had 6 bases not matched to a gene; V was cut back by 2 bases and J by 3 bases. Germline CDR1 is SEHNR and CDR2 is FQNEAQ (reference sequence).

The rearrangement links TRBV7-9 to TRBJ2-7; D may be TRBD1 (5 bases). V was clipped by 1 base and J by 2 bases, with 12 bases between them. The CDR3 loop spans 15 amino acids. CDR1 and CDR2 from the germline V gene are SEHNR and FQNEAQ (reference sequence). The CDR3 nucleotides read TGTGCCAGCAGCTTAGTCAGGGCGGAGACCTACGAGCAGTACTTC. This translates into CASSLVRAETYEQYF.